One sample yielded the 28 T cell receptor beta chains listed below, sequenced in a study of response to subunit inactivated influenza vaccine. One entry per CDR3 protein results from TCRdb running MiXCR on the RT-PCR reads. Of about 520,000 distinct CDR3 sequences in the sample, 9.5% to 12% are singletons; the top ten hold about an eighth. Source: PBMCs from blood, taken 40 to 50 days after vaccination. These receptors were taken from a man between 45 and 60 years old who received an inactivated influenza vaccine.

The chain combines TRBV12-3 or TRBV12-4 with TRBJ1-5; D is uncertain. This CDR3 is built from 12 residues. The ends were cut back, 7 bases at V and 0 bases at J, with 4 bases in the middle. CDR3 nucleotide sequence: TGTGCCAGCACATATAGCAATCAGCCCCAGCATTTT. It translates to CASTYSNQPQHF.

A few counts support this clonotype. J is TRBJ2-1 and V is TRBV10-2; a possible D gene is TRBD1 (5 bases). The CDR3 has 14 residues. V dropped 8 bases and J dropped 0 bases, with 11 bases sitting between them. Germline V CDR1 and CDR2: WSHSY, SAAADI. In DNA form, the CDR3 reads TGCGCCAGCGTTCAGGGCGACTCCTACAATGAGCAGTTCTTC. Translated, it gives CASVQGDSYNEQFF.

V gene TRBV28 combines with J gene TRBJ2-1, with D perhaps TRBD1 or TRBD2 (5 bases each). V lost 8 bases and J lost 2, with 13 bases in between. The CDR3 is made up of 14 amino acids. Germline CDR1 is MDHEN and CDR2 is SYDVKM. As DNA, the CDR3 is TGTGCCAGCCAGCGACGGGGCCCCTACAATGAGCAGTTCTTC. Residues: CASQRRGPYNEQFF. The whole variable domain, remainder taken from reference TRBV28 and TRBJ2-1, is DVKVTQSSRYLVKRTGEKVFLECVQDMDHENMFWYRQDPGLGLRLIYFSYDVKMKEKGDIPEGYSVSREKKERFSLILESASTNQTSMYLCASQRRGPYNEQFFGPGTRLTVL.

This clonotype turned up a few times. The V call is TRBV10-3, the J call TRBJ2-3, with a tentative D call TRBD1 (5 bases). Germline-derived CDR1 and CDR2 are ENHRY and SYGVKD. V dropped 10 bases and J dropped 0 bases, with 11 bases sitting between them. The CDR3 loop spans 13 amino acids. The CDR3 sequence: CATQGASTDTQYF. As DNA, the CDR3 is TGTGCCACCCAAGGGGCTAGCACAGATACGCAGTATTTT.

In its sample, this clonotype was seen many times. The rearrangement links TRBV6-1 to TRBJ2-4, with a possible D match to TRBD1 (5 bases). In germline, CDR1 is MNHNS, CDR2 SASEGT. The CDR3 is 15 amino acids. The V end lost 5 bases, the J end lost 6 bases, and 17 bases lay between the germline ends. CDR3 sequence (DNA): TGTGCCAGCAGTCCCAGGGTCAGGGCTGGAAACATTCAGTACTTC. Encoded protein: CASSPRVRAGNIQYF.

This clonotype was detected many times. V and J are TRBV7-3 and TRBJ2-1; D possibly corresponds to TRBD1 (5 bases). This CDR3 comprises 14 residues. The germline CDR1 and CDR2 sequences are SGHTA and FQGTGA. Trimming shortened V by 3 bases and J by 1 base, and 7 bases separated the two germline ends. The CDR3 sequence: CASSLAGSYNEQFF. The CDR3 coding sequence is TGTGCCAGCAGCTTGGCAGGGTCCTACAATGAGCAGTTCTTC.

This clonotype was seen at least ten times. The chain has TRBV5-5 and TRBJ2-7; 12 positions agree with TRBD2. CDR1 and CDR2 from the germline V gene are SGHKS and YYEKEE (reference sequence). V was pared by 2 bases and J by 5 bases, with 2 bases of the junction left unmatched. CDR3 length equals 14 residues. This CDR3 is CASSLGLAGHEQYF. The CDR3 DNA reads as TGTGCCAGCAGCTTAGGACTAGCGGGGCACGAGCAGTACTTC.

J is TRBJ2-1 and V is TRBV4-2; 15 bases line up with TRBD2. The CDR3 length is 17 residues. The germline V gene encodes CDR1 LGHNA and CDR2 YNFKEQ. J was trimmed by 8 bases and V by 0 bases; bases with no gene match: 5. Here the CDR3 reads CASSQDGTSGRWYEQFF. The CDR3 DNA reads as TGTGCCAGCAGCCAAGACGGGACTAGCGGGAGGTGGTATGAGCAGTTCTTC.

This rearrangement joins TRBV7-2 to TRBJ2-2; TRBD1 aligns across 8 bases. The CDR3 runs 16 residues. V dropped 5 bases and J dropped 1; count of bases not matched to a gene: 6. Germline V gene sequence: CDR1 SGHTA, CDR2 FQGNSA. CDR3 protein: CASSRGQGLNTGELFF. As DNA, the CDR3 is TGTGCCAGCAGCCGAGGACAGGGACTGAACACCGGGGAGCTGTTTTTT.

Ten or more counts support this clonotype. This chain uses TRBV7-2 with TRBJ1-2; D uncertain. CDR1 and CDR2 from the germline V gene are SGHTA and FQGNSA. This CDR3 comprises 13 residues. Trimming removed 0 bases from V and 0 bases from J, with 2 bases in between. The CDR3 region is CASSLAPNYGYTF. The CDR3 nucleotides read TGTGCCAGCAGCTTAGCCCCTAACTATGGCTACACCTTC.

This clonotype was detected a few times. This chain links TRBV5-1 with TRBJ2-3, with TRBD1 matching over 7 bases. Germline CDR1 SGHRS, CDR2 YFSETQ. The V and J ends lost 6 bases and 2 bases, in that order; junction bases with no gene match: 9. This CDR3 is built from 15 residues. The CDR3 DNA is TGCGCCAGCACTGAAGGGACAGCCAACACAGATACGCAGTATTTT. Protein: CASTEGTANTDTQYF.

The V and J genes are TRBV29-1 and TRBJ1-2; tentative D call: TRBD1 (5 bases). The germline V and J ends were trimmed by 7 bases and 5 bases, with 14 bases remaining between them. The CDR3 loop spans 12 amino acids. The germline V gene encodes CDR1 SQVTM and CDR2 ANQGSEA. CDR3 in DNA: TGCAGCGCTCTAAACGGGGCTTATGGCTACACCTTC. This translates into CSALNGAYGYTF.

This sequence joins TRBV6-5 and TRBJ2-5; D is unclear. Germline CDR1 and CDR2: MNHEY and SVGAGI. V shed 2 bases and J shed 2 bases, with 12 bases lying between them. This CDR3 region has 15 residues. The CDR3 loop is CASSYDSTGQETQYF. DNA for the CDR3: TGTGCCAGCAGTTACGATTCGACCGGGCAAGAGACCCAGTACTTC.

This clonotype was seen more than once but under ten times. The chain is built from TRBV12-3 or TRBV12-4 and TRBJ1-1; D unresolved. CDR3 size: 13 residues. Deletions cut 6 bases from V and 3 bases from J, with 11 bases between. The CDR3, as DNA: TGTGCCAGCAGACGCGACTTCGACACTGAAGCTTTCTTT. Amino acid sequence: CASRRDFDTEAFF.

This clonotype was recorded a few times. The chain is built from TRBV5-1 and TRBJ2-5, with D uncertain. This CDR3 contains 15 residues. Trimming took off 4 bases at V and 1 base at J, with 14 bases between the two ends. Germline CDR1 SGHRS, CDR2 YFSETQ. The CDR3 here is CASSPGLGPQETQYF. CDR3 nucleotides: TGCGCCAGCAGCCCGGGCCTCGGCCCCCAAGAGACCCAGTACTTC.

This clonotype showed up many times. V is TRBV7-2 and J is TRBJ2-1; 9 positions match TRBD2. Trimming at V came to 1 base and at J to 15 bases, leaving 10 bases not matched to a gene. This CDR3 comprises 14 residues. The germline gives CDR1 SGHTA, CDR2 FQGNSA. Here the CDR3 reads CASSLERGGDDGFF. CDR3 DNA sequence: TGTGCCAGCAGCTTAGAACGCGGGGGGGACGACGGGTTCTTC.

The chain links TRBV20-1 to TRBJ1-1; 7 nucleotides align to TRBD1. V lost 6 bases and J lost 4; bases outside the gene matches: 5. The CDR3 runs 12 residues. Per the germline V gene, CDR1 is DFQATT and CDR2 is SNEGSKA (reference sequence). The DNA for the CDR3 is TGCAGTGCACCCCAGGGGGGCACTGAAGCTTTCTTT. This gives the protein CSAPQGGTEAFF.

This clonotype was seen more than once but under ten times. This rearrangement joins TRBV5-1 to TRBJ1-1; no definite D call. Germline V lookup: CDR1 SGHRS, CDR2 YFSETQ. V was trimmed by 4 bases and J by 1 base, leaving 8 bases between them. This CDR3 region has 13 residues. CDR3 in amino acids: CASSATPNTEAFF. The DNA of the CDR3 is TGCGCCAGCAGCGCGACCCCGAACACTGAAGCTTTCTTT.

This chain uses TRBV7-2 with TRBJ2-7, with D unresolved. Trimming cost V 1 base and J 4 bases, with 8 bases left between them. Germline lookup yields CDR1 SGHTA and CDR2 FQGNSA. There are 13 residues in the CDR3. The CDR3 reads CASSLDYQYEQYF. CDR3 DNA sequence: TGTGCCAGCAGCTTAGACTACCAGTACGAGCAGTACTTC.

The chain joins TRBV7-6 to TRBJ2-5; 15 positions match TRBD2. Trimming at V came to 5 bases and at J to 3 bases, leaving 1 base not matched to a gene. Germline lookup yields CDR1 SGHVS and CDR2 FNYEAQ. There are 15 residues in the CDR3. CDR3 sequence (DNA): TGTGCCAGCAGCGGACTAGCGGGGGGGAAAGAGACCCAGTACTTC. This encodes CASSGLAGGKETQYF. Combining the CDR3 with reference TRBV7-6 and TRBJ2-5 gives the whole variable domain GAGVSQSPRYKVTKRGQDVALRCDPISGHVSLYWYRQALGQGPEFLTYFNYEAQQDKSGLPNDRFSAERPEGSISTLTIQRTEQRDSAMYRCASSGLAGGKETQYFGPGTRLLVL.

This clonotype was observed a few times. The V and J genes are TRBV19 and TRBJ1-2, with D perhaps TRBD1 (5 bases). Between the trimmed V and J ends, which lost 4 bases and 0 bases, there was a span of 12 bases. The CDR3 loop spans 15 amino acids. Germline V gives CDR1 LNHDA, CDR2 SQIVND (reference sequence). This chain's CDR3 is CASSTRDAANYGYTF. Written as DNA, the CDR3 is TGTGCCAGTAGTACACGGGACGCAGCTAACTATGGCTACACCTTC.

CDR3 in amino acids: CASGYRNSPLHF. The CDR3 DNA reads TGTGCCAGCGGATACAGAAATTCACCCCTCCACTTT. The rearrangement joins TRBV7-2 to TRBJ1-6, with D hard to call. The CDR3 covers 12 residues. Trimming took off 8 bases at V and 7 bases at J, with 9 bases between the two ends. Germline lookup yields CDR1 SGHTA and CDR2 FQGNSA.

This chain links TRBV28 with TRBJ2-7; 10 nucleotides line up with TRBD1. The CDR3 loop spans 14 amino acids. CDR1 is MDHEN, CDR2 SYDVKM, per germline. V trimming: 10 bases; J trimming: 3 bases; junction bases outside the gene matches: 9. The CDR3 DNA sequence: TGTGCCACCCGATCGGACAGGGGGATCTACGAGCAGTACTTC. Amino acid sequence: CATRSDRGIYEQYF. The variable domain in full, completed from reference TRBV28 and TRBJ2-7, reads DVKVTQSSRYLVKRTGEKVFLECVQDMDHENMFWYRQDPGLGLRLIYFSYDVKMKEKGDIPEGYSVSREKKERFSLILESASTNQTSMYLCATRSDRGIYEQYFGPGTRLTVT.

This clonotype was counted at least ten times. V and J are TRBV12-3 or TRBV12-4 and TRBJ1-5, with TRBD1 as a possible D gene (5 bases). V lost 6 bases, J lost 2 bases, and 11 bases lay in between. The length of the CDR3 is 14 residues. The CDR3 DNA reads as TGTGCCAGCAGCCAAGGGGTGGGCAATCAGCCCCAGCATTTT. Its translation is CASSQGVGNQPQHF.

The chain carries TRBV29-1 and TRBJ2-1; D may be TRBD1 (7 bases). The V gene's germline CDR1 is SQVTM and CDR2 ANQGSEA. The CDR3 has 15 residues. Deletions cut 6 bases from V and 8 bases from J, with 23 bases between. The chain's CDR3 is CSVSSGGTVPHEQFF. The CDR3 nucleotides read TGCAGCGTCTCATCTGGCGGGACAGTACCACATGAGCAGTTCTTC.

This clonotype was observed a handful of times. The V gene is TRBV20-1, the J gene TRBJ2-1, with 9 nucleotides matching TRBD1. V lost 3 bases to trimming and J lost 0 bases; unmatched junction nucleotides: 3. Germline lookup yields CDR1 DFQATT and CDR2 SNEGSKA (reference sequence). The length of the CDR3 is 15 residues. The CDR3 DNA is TGCAGTGCTAGTGGGACAGGGAGCTCCTACAATGAGCAGTTCTTC. This gives the protein CSASGTGSSYNEQFF.

J is TRBJ1-3 and V is TRBV20-1; D not resolved. The V end lost 5 bases, the J end lost 7 bases, and 9 bases lay between the germline ends. The CDR3 length is 11 residues. Looked up from germline, CDR1 is DFQATT and CDR2 is SNEGSKA (reference sequence). CDR3 nucleotides: TGCAGTGCTGATAATAGGAACACCATATATTTT. Its translation is CSADNRNTIYF.

The chain joins TRBV14 to TRBJ2-4; D remains unclear. The germline V gene has CDR1 SGHDN and CDR2 FVKESK. This CDR3 is 14 amino acids long. V was shortened by 1 base and J by 4 bases, with 8 bases between the two germline ends. This CDR3 is CASSQAGAKNIQYF. In nucleotides, the CDR3 is TGTGCCAGCAGCCAAGCAGGCGCGAAAAACATTCAGTACTTC.